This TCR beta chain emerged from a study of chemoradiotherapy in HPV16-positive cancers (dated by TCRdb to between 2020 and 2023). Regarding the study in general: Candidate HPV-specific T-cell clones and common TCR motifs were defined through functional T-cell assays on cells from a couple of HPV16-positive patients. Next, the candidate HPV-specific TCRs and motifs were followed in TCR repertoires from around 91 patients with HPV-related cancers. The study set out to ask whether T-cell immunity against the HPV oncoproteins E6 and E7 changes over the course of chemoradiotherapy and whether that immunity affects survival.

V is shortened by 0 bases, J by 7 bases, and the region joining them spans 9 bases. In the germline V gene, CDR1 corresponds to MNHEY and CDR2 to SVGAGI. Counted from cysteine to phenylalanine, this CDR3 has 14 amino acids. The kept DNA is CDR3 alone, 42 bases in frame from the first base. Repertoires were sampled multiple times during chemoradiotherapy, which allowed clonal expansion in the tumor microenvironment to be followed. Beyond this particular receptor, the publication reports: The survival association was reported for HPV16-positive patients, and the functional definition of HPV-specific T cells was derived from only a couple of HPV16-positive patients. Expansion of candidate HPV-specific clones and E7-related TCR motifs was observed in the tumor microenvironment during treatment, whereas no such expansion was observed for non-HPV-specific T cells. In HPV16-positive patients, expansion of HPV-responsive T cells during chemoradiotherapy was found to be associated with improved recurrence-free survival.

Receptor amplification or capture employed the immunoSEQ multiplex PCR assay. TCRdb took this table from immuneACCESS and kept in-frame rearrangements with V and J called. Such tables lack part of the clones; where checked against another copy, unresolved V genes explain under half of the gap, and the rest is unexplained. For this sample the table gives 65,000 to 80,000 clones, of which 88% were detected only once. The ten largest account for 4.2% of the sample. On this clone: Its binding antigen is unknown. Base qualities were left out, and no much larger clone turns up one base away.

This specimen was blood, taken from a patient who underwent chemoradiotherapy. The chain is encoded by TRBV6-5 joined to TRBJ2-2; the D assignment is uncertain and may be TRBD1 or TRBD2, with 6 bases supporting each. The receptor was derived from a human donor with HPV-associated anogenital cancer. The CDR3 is CASSYSGGSGELFF. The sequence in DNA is TGTGCCAGCAGTTACTCAGGGGGGAGCGGGGAGCTGTTTTTT.